This TCR beta chain was observed in a study of T cell responses to AZD1222 COVID-19 vaccine. Study results and limitations: Vaccine-associated CD4 TCRs spanned spike, dominant at 160-218 and 743-854.

Remarks on this clone: Its antigen is not known.

This CDR3 contains 16 residues. V trimming: 3 bases; J trimming: 6 bases; junction bases outside the gene matches: 6. Germline CDR1 is MGHDK and CDR2 is SYGVNS. TCRdb's copy holds only in-frame clones and misses some; the assay was immunoSEQ multiplex PCR. Counted here are about 130,000 clones, roughly 90% occurring once; the ten biggest clones make up approximately 3%. The source of this sequence is an adult in good health. This chain links TRBV25-1 with TRBJ2-5, with 14 bases fitting TRBD2. The material sequenced was peripheral blood, taken on day 0 of AZD1222 vaccination. CDR3 bases: TGTGCCAGCAGTGACCCTGGGACTAGCGGGAGACAGACCCAGTACTTC. It specifies CASSDPGTSGRQTQYF. Based on the CDR3 plus reference TRBV25-1 and TRBJ2-5, the full variable domain is EADIYQTPRYLVIGTGKKITLECSQTMGHDKMYWYQQDPGMELHLIHYSYGVNSTEKGDLSSESTVSRIRTEHFPLTLESARPSHTSQYLCASSDPGTSGRQTQYFGPGTRLLVL.